These 17 T cell receptor beta chains share one sample of origin, sequenced in a study of blood T cell repertoires in COVID-19. TCRdb's copy holds only in-frame clones and misses some; the assay was immunoSEQ multiplex PCR. The table lists a few hundred thousand clones, around 88% of them singletons. The sequencing input was peripheral blood. The receptor set was obtained from a man older than 75 with acute or convalescent COVID-19.

The V and J genes are TRBV5-4 and TRBJ1-4, with D possibly TRBD1 on 5 matching bases. Trimming took 2 bases from V and 2 from J, leaving 7 bases between them. Per germline, CDR1 SGHNT and CDR2 YYREEE (reference sequence). CDR3 size: 14 residues. CDR3: CASSFAGTNEKLFF. CDR3 in DNA: TGTGCCAGCAGCTTTGCAGGGACTAATGAAAAACTGTTTTTT. The whole variable domain, remainder taken from reference TRBV5-4 and TRBJ1-4, is ETGVTQSPTHLIKTRGQQVTLRCSSQSGHNTVSWYQQALGQGPQFIFQYYREEENGRGNFPPRFSGLQFPNYSSELNVNALELDDSALYLCASSFAGTNEKLFFGSGTQLSVL.

The gene calls are TRBV3-1 (or the pseudogene TRBV3-2) and TRBJ2-1; 7 nucleotides match TRBD2. V lost 1 base to trimming and J lost 2 bases; unmatched junction nucleotides: 5. In germline, CDR1 is LGHDT, CDR2 YNNKEL (reference sequence). The CDR3 length is 16 residues. CDR3 loop: CASSQVLGGTYNEQFF. The CDR3 bases are TGTGCCAGCAGCCAAGTTCTGGGAGGGACCTACAATGAGCAGTTCTTC.

The V call is TRBV15, the J call TRBJ1-5, with D maybe TRBD1 (6 bases). Germline V gene data show CDR1 as LNHNV and CDR2 as YYDKDF (reference sequence). V was shortened by 1 base and J by 7 bases, with 14 bases between the two germline ends. The CDR3 sequence is 15 residues long. CDR3 in DNA: TGTGCCACCAGCAGAGGAGGGGCGGGGGGCCAGCCCCAGCATTTT. Protein: CATSRGGAGGQPQHF.

This clone was found once. The V gene is TRBV9, the J gene TRBJ2-1, with 11 nucleotides matching TRBD2. The J segment lost 6 bases and the V segment lost 4 bases, leaving 6 bases of the junction unmatched. Germline CDR1 and CDR2: SGDLS and YYNGEE. The CDR3 covers 15 residues. The CDR3 loop is CASSHGTSGSNEQFF. CDR3 bases: TGTGCCAGCAGCCACGGGACTAGCGGATCCAATGAGCAGTTCTTC.

The V gene is TRBV2, the J gene TRBJ2-2, with TRBD1 matching 12 bases. The CDR3 sequence is 19 residues long. Losses at the gene ends were 3 bases for V and 6 bases for J; bases not matched to a gene: 14. Germline CDR1 and CDR2: SNHLY and FYNNEI. The CDR3 loop reads CASSDPNPGQGAFSGELFF. The CDR3 nucleotides read TGTGCCAGCAGTGATCCCAATCCGGGACAGGGGGCGTTTTCCGGGGAGCTGTTTTTT.

The chain recombines TRBV5-8 with TRBJ2-7; the match to TRBD1 covers 9 bases. The V and J ends lost 4 bases and 4 bases, in that order; junction bases with no gene match: 6. Germline V gene lookup returns CDR1 SGHTS and CDR2 YDEGEE. The CDR3 length is 14 residues. DNA of the CDR3: TGTGCCAGCAGCGGACAGGGGCATGAGTACGAGCAGTACTTC. Amino acids: CASSGQGHEYEQYF.

CDR3 bases: TGCAGCATCAAGAAAGATGGCGGTAACACTGAAGCTTTCTTT. It specifies CSIKKDGGNTEAFF. The V and J genes are TRBV29-1 and TRBJ1-1; D not certain. Germline values: CDR1 SQVTM, CDR2 ANQGSEA. The germline V and J ends were trimmed by 8 bases and 2 bases, with 18 bases remaining between them. This CDR3 contains 14 residues.

The rearrangement links TRBV5-1 to TRBJ1-4; D remains unclear. V was shortened by 2 bases and J by 7 bases, with 12 bases between the two germline ends. The germline CDR1 and CDR2 sequences are SGHRS and YFSETQ. This CDR3 is built from 14 residues. This CDR3 reads CASSFDMASEKLFF. CDR3 nucleotides: TGCGCCAGCAGCTTCGACATGGCAAGTGAAAAACTGTTTTTT. Looking up the rest from reference TRBV5-1 and TRBJ1-4 gives the full variable domain: KAGVTQTPRYLIKTRGQQVTLSCSPISGHRSVSWYQQTPGQGLQFLFEYFSETQRNKGNFPGRFSGRQFSNSRSEMNVSTLELGDSALYLCASSFDMASEKLFFGSGTQLSVL.

The chain recombines TRBV5-1 with TRBJ2-4; tentatively, D is TRBD1 (5 bases). V was cut by 3 bases and J by 7 bases, with 14 bases left in between. The germline gives CDR1 SGHRS, CDR2 YFSETQ. The CDR3 runs 14 residues. CDR3 loop: CASSSGQERNIQYF. In DNA, the CDR3 is TGCGCCAGCAGCTCTGGACAAGAGAGGAACATTCAGTACTTC.

V usage is TRBV6-2 or TRBV6-3 and J usage is TRBJ2-6; 11 nucleotides agree with TRBD1. The CDR3 is 19 residues long. Losses at the gene ends were 4 bases for V and 2 bases for J; bases not matched to a gene: 10. CDR1 is MNHEY, CDR2 SVGEGT, per germline. The CDR3 loop reads CASSLDLEDRGPGANVLTF. The CDR3 region has the DNA TGTGCCAGCAGTTTAGACCTAGAGGACAGGGGGCCTGGGGCCAACGTCCTGACTTTC.

This sequence joins TRBV2 and TRBJ1-2; 7 nucleotides match TRBD1. The CDR3 extends over 14 amino acids. V trimming: 4 bases; J trimming: 4 bases; junction bases outside the gene matches: 6. Germline loops: CDR1 SNHLY, CDR2 FYNNEI. The CDR3 protein is CASSAWGTVYGYTF. The CDR3 DNA sequence: TGTGCCAGCAGTGCATGGGGGACAGTCTATGGCTACACCTTC.

The chain uses TRBV28 and TRBJ2-7; 7 nucleotides align to TRBD1. The CDR3 spans 16 residues. Trimming removed 3 bases from V and 6 bases from J; junction bases left unmatched: 14. CDR1 is MDHEN, CDR2 SYDVKM, per germline. The CDR3 loop is CASSFLDRVEISEQYF. The CDR3, as DNA: TGTGCCAGCAGTTTCCTCGACAGGGTTGAAATAAGCGAGCAGTACTTC.

This chain joins TRBV28 and TRBJ2-2; tentative D call: TRBD1 (6 bases). V lost 5 bases to trimming and J lost 4 bases, with 20 bases between them. The CDR3 consists of 17 residues. Per germline, CDR1 MDHEN and CDR2 SYDVKM. The CDR3 sequence is CASSLGPGYRVTGELFF. The CDR3 region has the DNA TGTGCCAGCAGTCTAGGTCCGGGCTACAGGGTCACCGGGGAGCTGTTTTTT.

The CDR3 DNA is TGTGCCAGCAGCTTAGCCCTGCCCCCCGGGGCCTACGAGCAGTACTTC. Translated, it gives CASSLALPPGAYEQYF. The rearrangement links TRBV7-2 to TRBJ2-7; perhaps TRBD2 as D (5 bases). Trimming cost V 0 bases and J 2 bases, with 14 bases left between them. Germline V gene data show CDR1 as SGHTA and CDR2 as FQGNSA. This CDR3 comprises 16 residues.

This clone was recorded only once. The J gene is TRBJ2-7, the V gene TRBV28, with a tentative D call TRBD1 (5 bases). Germline CDR1 MDHEN, CDR2 SYDVKM. V lost 7 bases and J lost 3, with 10 bases in between. CDR3 length: 12 residues. As DNA, the CDR3 is TGTGCCAGCACAGGGCGAATCTACGAGCAGTACTTC. Amino acids: CASTGRIYEQYF.

The chain is built from TRBV7-2 and TRBJ2-1; weak D call: TRBD1 (5 bases). CDR1 and CDR2 (germline): SGHTA, FQGNSA. The CDR3 has 15 amino acids. V lost 5 bases, J lost 1 base, and 12 bases lay in between. The CDR3 protein is CASSPQGLSYNEQFF. For the CDR3, the DNA is TGTGCCAGCAGCCCCCAGGGTCTTTCCTACAATGAGCAGTTCTTC.

This clone has a single count. The V call is TRBV25-1, the J call TRBJ2-1, with TRBD1 matching over 7 bases. The J segment lost 1 base and the V segment lost 1 base, leaving 10 bases of the junction unmatched. CDR3 size: 18 residues. The germline V gene encodes CDR1 MGHDK and CDR2 SYGVNS. The CDR3 DNA follows: TGTGCCAGCAGTGAATGTTACATCAGGGGGAGATCCTACAATGAGCAGTTCTTC. Amino acid sequence: CASSECYIRGRSYNEQFF.